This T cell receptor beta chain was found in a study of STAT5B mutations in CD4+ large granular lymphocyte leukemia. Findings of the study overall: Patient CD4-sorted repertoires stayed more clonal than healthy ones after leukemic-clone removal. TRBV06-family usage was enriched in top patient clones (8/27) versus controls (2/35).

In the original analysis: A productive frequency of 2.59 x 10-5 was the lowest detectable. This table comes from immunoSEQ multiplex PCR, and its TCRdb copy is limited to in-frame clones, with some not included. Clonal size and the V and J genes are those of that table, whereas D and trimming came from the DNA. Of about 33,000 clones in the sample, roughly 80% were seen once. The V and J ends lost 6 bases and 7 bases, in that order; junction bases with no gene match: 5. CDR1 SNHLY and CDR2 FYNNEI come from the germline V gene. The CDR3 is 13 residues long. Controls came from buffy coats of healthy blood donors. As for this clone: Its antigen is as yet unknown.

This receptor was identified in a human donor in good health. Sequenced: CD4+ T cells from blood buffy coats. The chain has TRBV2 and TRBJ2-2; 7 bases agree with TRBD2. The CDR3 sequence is CASRIAGHGELFF. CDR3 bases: TGTGCCAGCAGGATAGCGGGTCACGGGGAGCTGTTTTTT. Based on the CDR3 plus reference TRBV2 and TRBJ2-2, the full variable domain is EPEVTQTPSHQVTQMGQEVILRCVPISNHLYFYWYRQILGQKVEFLVSFYNNEISEKSEIFDDQFSVERPDGSNFTLKIRSTKLEDSAMYFCASRIAGHGELFFGEGSRLTVL.